A selection of T cell receptor beta chains follows, all from one sample in a study of radiation and T cells in renal cell carcinoma. The table came from immunoSEQ multiplex PCR; TCRdb's copy has only in-frame clones and leaves some out. The sample has 100,000 to 150,000 clones, approximately 80% seen once; the top ten hold around 3%. Sequencing was performed on blood, taken from a patient whose treatment included radiotherapy and nephrectomy. Source of these receptors: a woman aged 55-75 years with renal cell carcinoma. The CDR3 runs from the conserved cysteine through the conserved F or W. Each record gives: D gene, V gene, J gene, clone size, CDR3 length, CDR3 protein, CDR3 DNA. A D gene is named only where the DNA matches it firmly. Where a row states a size, it is once, few, many or the class of an expanded clone; other rows omit it.

TRBD2	TRBV19	TRBJ2-5	.	16	CASTHPTSGRGETQYF	TGTGCCAGTACCCATCCGACTAGCGGGAGGGGGGAGACCCAGTACTTC
.	TRBV19	TRBJ2-1	.	16	CASSITRGPRHNEQFF	TGTGCCAGTAGTATTACCCGGGGCCCTCGACACAATGAGCAGTTCTTC
.	TRBV7-2	TRBJ2-7	once	16	CASSFGGIGGPYEQYF	TGTGCCAGCAGCTTTGGCGGGATTGGGGGTCCCTACGAGCAGTACTTC
.	TRBV28	TRBJ2-7	.	14	CASIGADKSYEQYF	TGTGCCAGCATCGGCGCGGATAAGTCATACGAGCAGTACTTC
TRBD2	TRBV25-1	TRBJ2-1	.	15	CASSDLTSGSEEQFF	TGTGCCAGCAGTGACCTTACTAGCGGCAGTGAGGAGCAGTTCTTC
.	TRBV10-3	TRBJ2-1	.	17	CAISESMAAKIYNEQFF	TGTGCCATCAGTGAGTCGATGGCAGCCAAAATCTACAATGAGCAGTTCTTC
TRBD2	TRBV28	TRBJ2-1	few	17	CASSQGRTSGFYNEQFF	TGTGCCAGCAGCCAAGGGAGGACTAGCGGGTTCTACAATGAGCAGTTCTTC
.	TRBV4-2	TRBJ1-2	.	17	CASSIEQGLGSGYGYTF	TGTGCCAGCAGCATAGAACAGGGTTTGGGAAGTGGCTATGGCTACACCTTC
TRBD2	TRBV19	TRBJ2-1	.	16	CASSPQREVPYNEQFF	TGTGCCAGTAGTCCTCAGCGGGAGGTCCCCTACAATGAGCAGTTCTTC
.	TRBV6-6	TRBJ1-6	.	14	CASSYRGSEAPLHF	TGTGCCAGCAGTTACAGGGGATCAGAGGCACCCCTCCACTTT
.	TRBV18	TRBJ1-5	.	16	CASSPPTGDGYQPQHF	TGTGCCAGCTCACCTCCGACCGGGGACGGCTATCAGCCCCAGCATTTT
TRBD1	TRBV4-1	TRBJ2-7	.	15	CASSQGSGTGYEQYF	TGCGCCAGCAGCCAAGGATCCGGGACAGGGTACGAGCAGTACTTC
TRBD1	TRBV9	TRBJ1-4	few	13	CASSETGYEKLFF	TGTGCCAGCAGTGAGACAGGGTATGAAAAACTGTTTTTT
.	TRBV7-9	TRBJ1-4	.	15	CASSFSLGTNEKLFF	TGTGCCAGCAGCTTCTCTCTGGGGACTAATGAAAAACTGTTTTTT
.	TRBV6-6	TRBJ1-4	.	14	CASRPWGGFEKLFF	TGTGCCAGCAGACCTTGGGGGGGCTTTGAAAAACTGTTTTTT
.	TRBV18	TRBJ1-2	.	12	CASSIEGYGYTF	TGTGCCAGCTCCATCGAAGGGTATGGCTACACCTTC
TRBD1	TRBV28	TRBJ2-2	.	16	CASSPPGQVNTGELFF	TGTGCCAGCAGTCCCCCGGGACAGGTTAACACCGGGGAGCTGTTTTTT
TRBD2	TRBV6-1	TRBJ2-3	.	17	CASSGLTSGGNTDTQYF	TGTGCCAGCAGTGGGCTTACTAGCGGGGGGAACACAGATACGCAGTATTTT
TRBD1	TRBV9	TRBJ2-5	.	16	CASSPGQASIQETQYF	TGTGCCAGCAGCCCCGGACAGGCCAGTATCCAAGAGACCCAGTACTTC
.	TRBV11-2	TRBJ2-7	.	16	CASSFTLLGDSYEQYF	TGTGCCAGCAGCTTTACACTCCTAGGGGATTCCTACGAGCAGTACTTC
TRBD1	TRBV6-5	TRBJ2-1	.	12	CASSNDRGEQFF	TGTGCCAGCAGTAATGACAGGGGGGAACAGTTCTTC
TRBD1	TRBV27	TRBJ2-7	.	14	CASSLSRGYYEQYF	TGTGCCAGCAGTTTAAGCAGGGGGTATTACGAGCAGTACTTC
.	TRBV2	TRBJ1-6	.	16	CASSVLERGENSPLHF	TGTGCCAGCAGCGTCCTAGAGAGGGGGGAAAATTCACCCCTCCACTTT
TRBD1	TRBV9	TRBJ1-1	.	15	CASSPGTGLNTEAFF	TGTGCCAGCAGCCCCGGGACAGGGTTGAACACTGAAGCTTTCTTT
TRBD2	TRBV6-6	TRBJ2-1	.	15	CASTIQWGGGNEQFF	TGTGCCAGCACCATTCAGTGGGGGGGTGGGAATGAGCAGTTCTTC
.	TRBV7-7	TRBJ1-1	.	13	CASSFTRDTEAFF	TGTGCTAGCAGCTTCACACGGGACACTGAAGCTTTCTTT
TRBD1	TRBV19	TRBJ2-1	.	14	CASRIQGAVNEQFF	TGTGCCAGTAGGATACAGGGGGCGGTGAATGAGCAGTTCTTC
.	TRBV6-1	TRBJ2-3	.	14	CASSVETGTDTQYF	TGTGCCAGCAGTGTAGAGACAGGCACAGATACGCAGTATTTT
.	TRBV7-9	TRBJ2-2	.	12	CASSLSTGELFF	TGTGCCAGCAGCTTAAGCACCGGGGAGCTGTTTTTT
.	TRBV27	TRBJ2-1	.	14	CASSLGTVYNEQFF	TGTGCCAGCAGTTTAGGGACGGTATACAATGAGCAGTTCTTC